This T cell receptor beta chain was obtained from a study of naive and memory T cell subsets (dated by TCRdb to about 2017). Notes on the research overall: The figure summarizing the skin biopsy and whole blood samples listed about 10 blood donors, 7 tuberculin skin test biopsies and 3 saline control biopsies. PCR2 was typically performed as a SYBR Green qPCR that was stopped at a set threshold, although end-point PCR (roughly 6 cycles) could be used instead for low-input samples.

This clonotype was observed a few times. It lacks a known antigen. Base-call qualities are not available, and no considerably larger clone is one nucleotide away. The paper's findings and limits, for the study overall: The potential sensitivity of the RNA-based method to TCR transcript changes with T cell activation and differentiation was acknowledged.

To prepare the library, 5' RACE was applied. For the blood and skin samples, reverse transcription of TCR RNA was done with SuperScript IV along with alpha and beta constant region primers. The ligated cDNA was amplified in four rounds of PCR with nested alpha and beta constant region primers together with the SP2 primer. An oligonucleotide carrying the Illumina SP2 primer and a UMI was ligated to the 3' end of the cDNA by means of T4 RNA ligase 1. The 12-nucleotide UMI was composed of two random hexamers separated by an eight-base spacer, which was included to prevent hairpin formation. From the second PCR onward, TCR alpha and beta chain libraries were processed separately and dual indexed for multiplexing. After pooling, the indexed libraries were analyzed by capillary electrophoresis and sequenced on either an Illumina MiSeq or NextSeq. Libraries were spiked with PhiX DNA at roughly 5-7% so that base diversity was increased and cluster recognition was improved. The published analysis was carried out like this. Demultiplexor took UMIs from read 2, joined the UMIs to the TCR sequence from read 1, and separated reads according to sample indices. V and J genes and V-J junctions were identified by Decombinator, which gave every TCR a five-part identifier that included V and J deletions. Collapsinator relied on UMIs to correct both sequencing errors and PCR amplification heterogeneity, producing a UMI-based abundance for each TCR. Identifiers were converted to nucleotide sequence by CDR3Translator and translated to amino acids, and CDR3 regions were extracted on the basis of terminal motifs. After normalization to the amount of input RNA, error-corrected alpha and beta TCR counts from blood and skin were compared. TCRdb's own reprocessing of the public reads used fastp at Q25 and MiXCR and kept productive beta chains. Records with the same CDR3 protein are collapsed into one entry carrying the most frequent genes and DNA. It is TCRdb's table, rather than the study itself, that gives the V and J calls and clone size. The sample table contains approximately 27,000 distinct CDR3 sequences; only one count was recorded for roughly 23% of them. About 1.8% of the sample lies in the top ten.

For whole blood analysis, less than 3 ml of peripheral blood was collected from healthy adult volunteers into Tempus tubes, and RNA was extracted following the manufacturer's instructions. A robust, sensitive protocol for the amplification, sequencing and analysis of TCRs was described in the study, in which 3' ligation of a UMI-containing oligonucleotide to TCR cDNA was used. Total RNA was used without cell sorting and was treated with RQ1 DNase before reverse transcription, with a target input of about 1 to 1000 ng. To check how robust the pipeline was in samples where T cells make up a minority population, libraries were built from skin biopsies and whole blood. For CDR1 and CDR2, the germline V gene (reference sequence) lists DFQATT and SNEGSKA. The CDR3 starts with the cysteine, ends with the phenylalanine, and has 13 residues. The read is trimmed to its CDR3 DNA, 39 bases read in frame from base 1.

The clonotype comes from a female donor in good health. The rearrangement joined TRBV20-1 to TRBJ2-1; the D gene is possibly TRBD2, with 6 bases matching. The sequenced DNA is TGCCAAGGACGGGGGAGCTCCTACAATGAGCAGTTCTTC. Its protein reads: CQGRGSSYNEQFF.